A selection of T cell receptor beta chains follows, all from one sample in a study of CD8 T cells in Susac syndrome. Each CDR3 protein is one row after TCRdb ran MiXCR on the immunoSEQ multiplex PCR reads. The table lists 150,000 to 160,000 distinct CDR3 sequences, 85% to 95% of them singletons, with 0.15% to 0.2% in the top ten. Sequences were obtained from CD4+ T cells from PBMCs. All receptors come from a human donor with Susac syndrome. CDR3s include the opening cysteine and the closing phenylalanine or tryptophan. D genes are given only for firm matches. Clone size is shown for a subset of rows, as once, few, many or a class of expanded clone.

V gene: TRBV27; J gene: TRBJ2-2; clone size: .; D gene: .; CDR3 protein: CASSLKQNTGELFF; CDR3 DNA: TGTGCCAGCAGTTTGAAACAGAACACCGGGGAGCTGTTTTTT
V gene: TRBV27; J gene: TRBJ2-6; clone size: .; D gene: .; CDR3 protein: CASSLSPGAGSGANVLTF; CDR3 DNA: TGTGCCAGCAGTTTATCCCCGGGGGCTGGGTCTGGGGCCAACGTCCTGACTTTC
V gene: TRBV5-4; J gene: TRBJ1-1; clone size: once; D gene: .; CDR3 protein: CASSLRIPGRRVTEAFF; CDR3 DNA: TGTGCCAGCAGCTTGAGGATCCCGGGACGAAGGGTAACTGAAGCTTTCTTT
V gene: TRBV7-3; J gene: TRBJ2-3; clone size: .; D gene: .; CDR3 protein: CASSTAGDTQYF; CDR3 DNA: TGTGCCAGCAGCACCGCCGGGGATACGCAGTATTTT
V gene: TRBV4-1; J gene: TRBJ2-1; clone size: .; D gene: .; CDR3 protein: CATERGNRGEQFF; CDR3 DNA: TGCGCCACCGAGAGGGGAAACCGGGGTGAGCAGTTCTTC
V gene: TRBV20-1; J gene: TRBJ2-1; clone size: .; D gene: .; CDR3 protein: CSASTTGNEQFF; CDR3 DNA: TGCAGTGCTTCGACTACGGGGAATGAGCAGTTCTTC
V gene: TRBV3-1; J gene: TRBJ1-6; clone size: .; D gene: .; CDR3 protein: CASSKGRNSPLHF; CDR3 DNA: TGTGCCAGCAGCAAAGGGAGAAATTCACCCCTCCACTTT
V gene: TRBV7-9; J gene: TRBJ2-1; clone size: .; D gene: .; CDR3 protein: CASSSDVTSYNEQFF; CDR3 DNA: TGTGCCAGCAGCTCGGACGTCACCTCCTACAATGAGCAGTTCTTC
V gene: TRBV29-1; J gene: TRBJ2-3; clone size: .; D gene: .; CDR3 protein: CSAAGGGTDTQYF; CDR3 DNA: TGCAGCGCCGCAGGCGGGGGCACAGATACGCAGTATTTT
V gene: TRBV2; J gene: TRBJ1-5; clone size: .; D gene: .; CDR3 protein: CASSESGPSQPQHF; CDR3 DNA: TGTGCCAGCAGTGAATCGGGGCCCTCTCAGCCCCAGCATTTT
V gene: TRBV29-1; J gene: TRBJ1-2; clone size: .; D gene: TRBD1; CDR3 protein: CSVSEQGRHGYTF; CDR3 DNA: TGCAGCGTTTCCGAACAGGGGCGGCATGGCTACACCTTC
V gene: TRBV3-1; J gene: TRBJ1-1; clone size: .; D gene: .; CDR3 protein: CASNTGLNTEAFF; CDR3 DNA: TGTGCCAGCAACACAGGGTTGAACACTGAAGCTTTCTTT
V gene: TRBV20-1; J gene: TRBJ1-1; clone size: .; D gene: .; CDR3 protein: CSATPAEGDTEAFF; CDR3 DNA: TGCAGTGCTACCCCTGCGGAGGGGGACACTGAAGCTTTCTTT
V gene: TRBV29-1; J gene: TRBJ2-7; clone size: .; D gene: TRBD1; CDR3 protein: CSVEAKQGNEQYF; CDR3 DNA: TGCAGCGTTGAGGCAAAACAGGGGAACGAGCAGTACTTC
V gene: TRBV6-6; J gene: TRBJ2-1; clone size: .; D gene: .; CDR3 protein: CASAPTAVWVHEQFF; CDR3 DNA: TGTGCCAGCGCACCGACCGCTGTTTGGGTCCATGAGCAGTTCTTC
V gene: TRBV20-1; J gene: TRBJ1-2; clone size: .; D gene: .; CDR3 protein: CSAGGVYGYTF; CDR3 DNA: TGCAGTGCGGGTGGGGTTTATGGCTACACCTTC